This TCR beta chain stems from a study of immune heterogeneity within non-small cell lung tumors. Whole-study findings and limits: Alongside site-unique high-frequency clones, identical dominant CDR3 beta clonotypes recurred across tumor sites within a patient. T-cell receptor beta clonotypes at high frequency differed largely between individual patients.

Genomic DNA extracted from bulk tumor tissue served as template. A total of around 590 ng was used per sample. Several far-apart biopsies were taken per primary tumor during surgery. Samples came from untreated patients having curative surgery for newly diagnosed non-small cell lung cancer. A multiplex PCR containing 32 V primers and 13 J primers was used to amplify TCR beta CDR3. TCRdb recomputed calls from the multiplex PCR reads with MiXCR, one row per CDR3 protein. Of around 3,100 distinct CDR3 sequences in the sample, 15% to 20% were seen once. The CDR3 consists of 17 residues. Germline loops: CDR1 LGHDT, CDR2 YNNKEL (reference sequence). V shed 4 bases and J shed 2 bases, with 15 bases lying between them. As to this clonotype: As yet, its antigen is unknown.

V and J are TRBV3-1 and TRBJ2-6, with a tentative D call TRBD1 (6 bases). The source is a man aged 50-59 years with non-small cell lung cancer. Source material: lung tumor tissue. The CDR3 DNA reads as TGTGCCAGCAGCCCCCCCCCCAGGGGCCCTGGGGCCAACGTCCTGACTTTC. The encoded protein is CASSPPPRGPGANVLTF. The whole variable domain, remainder taken from reference TRBV3-1 and TRBJ2-6, is DTAVSQTPKYLVTQMGNDKSIKCEQNLGHDTMYWYKQDSKKFLKIMFSYNNKELIINETVPNRFSPKSPDKAHLNLHINSLELGDSAVYFCASSPPPRGPGANVLTFGAGSRLTVL.